The 7 T cell receptor beta chains presented below share a single source sample, sequenced in a study of blood T cell repertoires in COVID-19. The data were produced by immunoSEQ multiplex PCR, yet TCRdb's version contains in-frame clones alone and is incomplete. Among about 120,000 clones listed, around 80% were seen once. The sequencing sample was made of peripheral blood. These receptor sequences come from a man aged 65-85 years with active or convalescent COVID-19.

This clone was counted ten times or more. The chain links TRBV5-1 to TRBJ1-1, with D perhaps TRBD1 (5 bases). CDR3 length equals 15 residues. Germline values: CDR1 SGHRS, CDR2 YFSETQ. Trimming shortened V by 4 bases and J by 4 bases, and 17 bases separated the two germline ends. The CDR3 loop is CASSPGGGFGTEAFF. The CDR3 nucleotides are TGCGCCAGCAGCCCCGGGGGGGGGTTCGGCACTGAAGCTTTCTTT.

The count of this clone is one. This chain joins TRBV11-3 and TRBJ2-1, with D perhaps matching TRBD1 (6 bases). V dropped 4 bases and J dropped 4 bases, with 8 bases sitting between them. The length of the CDR3 is 13 residues. Germline CDR1 reads SGHNT; CDR2 reads YENEEA. CDR3: CASSWGTYNEQFF. The CDR3, as DNA: TGTGCCAGCAGCTGGGGGACATACAATGAGCAGTTCTTC.

The rearrangement joins TRBV5-4 to TRBJ2-3, with 10 bases lining up with TRBD2. Germline CDR1 is SGHNT and CDR2 is YYREEE (reference sequence). Germline trimming cut 5 bases from V and 5 bases from J; bases unmatched to any gene: 11. This CDR3 is 16 amino acids long. The CDR3 protein is CASRPTAGGPGDTQYF. CDR3 nucleotides: TGTGCCAGCAGACCCACAGCGGGAGGGCCAGGAGATACGCAGTATTTT.

This clone was seen only a few times. This chain links TRBV7-2 with TRBJ2-7, with D possibly being TRBD1 (5 bases). Germline CDR1 SGHTA, CDR2 FQGNSA. This CDR3 is built from 14 residues. The V gene lost 2 bases and the J gene lost 2 bases, with 10 bases spanning the gap. CDR3 nucleotides: TGTGCCAGCAGCTTATGGTCAGGGACCTACGAGCAGTACTTC. Its protein product is CASSLWSGTYEQYF.

V is TRBV5-1 and J is TRBJ2-7; TRBD1 matches 9 bases. The V gene's germline CDR1 is SGHRS and CDR2 YFSETQ. V was clipped by 4 bases and J by 6 bases; unmatched bases: 8. The CDR3 has 14 amino acids. CDR3 sequence (DNA): TGCGCCAGCAGCCAACGGACAGGGGAGGGCGAGCAGTACTTC. This codes for CASSQRTGEGEQYF.

This clone turned up a few times. The V call is TRBV27, the J call TRBJ2-1; 13 nucleotides align to TRBD2. J lost 7 bases, V lost 4 bases, and 1 base had no gene match. The germline gives CDR1 MNHEY, CDR2 SMNVEV (reference sequence). The CDR3 spans 14 residues. The CDR3 DNA is TGTGCCAGCAGTTGGGGACTAGCGGGGAATGAGCAGTTCTTC. It specifies CASSWGLAGNEQFF.

The chain recombines TRBV11-2 with TRBJ2-3; D is perhaps TRBD2 (5 bases). CDR3 length: 16 amino acids. CDR1 is SGHAT, CDR2 FQNNGV, per germline. V was clipped by 1 base and J by 3 bases, with 14 bases between them. For the CDR3, the DNA is TGTGCCAGCAGCTTAGGCCCCCCGGGGTTGACAGATACGCAGTATTTT. It translates to CASSLGPPGLTDTQYF. Based on the CDR3 plus reference TRBV11-2 and TRBJ2-3, the full variable domain is EAGVAQSPRYKIIEKRQSVAFWCNPISGHATLYWYQQILGQGPKLLIQFQNNGVVDDSQLPKDRFSAERLKGVDSTLKIQPAKLEDSAVYLCASSLGPPGLTDTQYFGPGTRLTVL.